The T cell receptor beta chain described here comes from a study of cytomegalovirus exposure and HLA in healthy donors (dated by TCRdb to about 2017). Notes on the research overall: An earlier analysis of roughly 610 of the donors reported about 300 Gb of sequence data and 95 million to 120 million unique TCR beta sequences obtained from around 180 million T cells. An early release covering 500 to 750 HLA-typed donors comprised roughly 300 gigabases of sequencing data and some 79 million unique TCR sequences. The genetic ancestry cluster associated with self-reported Caucasian donors included about four fifths of the approximately 410 genotyped donors. The study aimed to test whether cataloging public T cell receptors could reveal signatures of past pathogen exposure. The study profiled the T cell repertoires of fewer than 850 subjects by immunosequencing and related them to cytomegalovirus serostatus. Along with the approximately 700-subject first cohort, a separate validation cohort of around 120 different subjects was used. The study combined high-throughput TCR immunosequencing, statistical association of individual TCRs with disease status, and machine learning to predict cytomegalovirus infection status. To study patterns of TCR occurrence, a later analysis re-analyzed previously published TCR beta repertoires from just over 650 donors and added high-resolution HLA genotyping. The later analysis used no new phenotypic data to find candidate immune exposures, relying instead on TCR beta sequences and their occurrence across donors. An earlier analysis of approximately 630 of the donors applied high-throughput TCR beta sequencing to assess whether each TCR beta V gene segment acted as functional or pseudogenic. Donor age, sex, ethnicity and CMV serostatus were compiled alongside the repertoire data. Genome-wide SNP genotypes for about 65% of the roughly 700 donors were used in a later genetic analysis, which treated that subset as a discovery cohort. Every repertoire in the discovery cohort had been generated on one and the same sequencing platform. Class I and class II HLA loci were covered by the typing at four-digit resolution. Typing coverage differed by locus: A, B, C, DRB1 and DQB1 were typed in about 620-640 donors, DQA1 in approximately 520, DPA1 in some 610, and DPB1 in roughly 450. About five DR-DQ haplotypes were treated as single units for association and clustering because of strong linkage in the cohort. On average, 235,054 unique TCR beta nucleotide sequences were sequenced per donor among 398 genotyped donors of the cohort, with roughly a sixth of those sequences being non-productive. Beyond this particular receptor, the publication reports: HLA typing was unavailable for some donors at each locus, so association tests used only the typed subset. The cohort was sequenced for TCR beta chains only, and without alpha or paired-chain data the features that could be detected were limited. A later analysis associated about 17,000 TCR beta sequences with specific HLA alleles at a false discovery rate of 0.05. A later analysis found that TCR association rates varied across HLA loci, with DRB1 alleles showing the most associated TCRs and HLA-C alleles the fewest. Across donors, most TCR sequences were observed very rarely, whereas some public TCRs were present in many individuals. The authors suggested that the approach could potentially be extended to other disease states and immunological phenotypes. Because counts were too low, some 17 rarely observed V segments, including chromosome 9 orphons, were left out of the earlier analysis of approximately 500 of the donors. The study gave a list of about 160 TCR beta chains associated with cytomegalovirus. Several of the top co-occurrence clusters appeared to be linked to parvovirus B19, influenza, CMV and Epstein-Barr virus, according to a later analysis. In a later analysis, HLA-associated TCR beta chains were found to be more clonally expanded and to have lower generation probabilities than equally common non-associated chains. A few of the identified cytomegalovirus-associated TCR beta chains were confirmed in vitro to be specific for cytomegalovirus antigens. An earlier analysis of roughly 570 of the donors showed that most TCR beta V segments appeared in productive rearrangements either about 87% or about 30% of the time, which broadly matched IMGT annotations. Some IMGT-functional V segments, including TRBV6-2 and TRBV6-3, could not be told apart with the 87-base-pair reads, so those segments were excluded. A further reported finding was that TCR beta sequences accurately predicted the HLA-A and HLA-B alleles for most subjects in the first cohort. The presence/absence analyses assumed that sequencing depth was roughly uniform across donors, and that assumption may not be true. According to a later genetic analysis, donors in an Asian-associated ancestry cluster had fewer N-insertions in productive TCRs than the approximately 630-donor mean. For the cohort, immune exposure information was limited to CMV serostatus. Correlated functional status among segregating V segments might be attributable to linkage disequilibrium, but an unknown experimental factor could not be ruled out. An association between a missense DCLRE1C variant and V-gene and J-gene trimming of TCR beta chains was found in a later genetic analysis and replicated in an independent cohort. Strong co-occurrence of HLA alleles, especially DR and DQ, made assigning TCR associations to individual alleles difficult. The classifier was reported to diagnose cytomegalovirus status with high specificity and sensitivity in both the original cohort and the validation cohort. A group of highly shared sequence variants was considered likely to be a technical artifact of the sequencing pipeline. In a later analysis, most CMV-associated TCR beta chains were found to appear HLA-restricted, with HLA associations seemingly driven largely by CMV exposure.

The cohort comprised hundreds of healthy bone marrow donors. At the time of sampling, all cohort members were nominally healthy, though unrecorded immune exposures were likely present. The donor was CMV seropositive and was included in the group of 250 to 350 seropositive cohort members. Every donor gave a peripheral blood sample, and the peripheral blood mononuclear cells from that sample were used for TCR beta sequencing. Genomic DNA extraction from the blood cell samples was performed with the Qiagen DNeasy Blood Extraction Kit. V is clipped by 0 bases and J by 11 bases, and the sequence between their germline boundaries is 10 bases long. The CDR3 spans 12 residues, from the cysteine through the phenylalanine. The retained sequence is limited to the CDR3, 36 bases, with the frame set at the first base. As encoded in the germline V gene (reference sequence), CDR1 is LNHNV while CDR2 is YYDKDF. In regard to this clone: This receptor's antigen is unknown. Base quality data are lacking; no much larger clone is found one base away.

Libraries were made using the immunoSEQ multiplex PCR assay. For the multiplex PCR, a mixture combining 60 forward primers for TCR Vbeta segments and 13 reverse primers for TCR Jbeta segments was used. A multiplex PCR assay on genomic DNA amplified the CDR3 region of rearranged TCR beta genes. On the Illumina HiSeq System, the amplified TCR beta libraries were sequenced as 87-base-pair reads. On the authors' methods: A later analysis tallied 75 million to 95 million unique TCR beta chains across the 666 repertoires, and around 12 million of those chains were shared by two or more donors. Raw reads were error-corrected and collapsed into unique sequences by a nearest-neighbor algorithm in which closely related sequences were merged to remove PCR and sequencing errors. V, D and J gene segments were assigned by aligning CDR3 sequences to IMGT reference sequences. For a sequence to be retained, at least a six-nucleotide match to both a V gene segment and a J gene segment was required. Rearrangements were called productive when the CDR3 lacked stop codons and stayed in frame with V and J; all others were non-productive. CDR3 was defined by IMGT convention, running from the second conserved V-encoded cysteine to the conserved J-encoded phenylalanine. The earlier analysis of about 640 of the donors excluded any sequence lacking an unambiguous match to a single V gene segment. In an earlier analysis of 500 to 750 of the donors, V segments were called functional above 56.7% productive rearrangements and were called segregating when the between-donor standard deviation exceeded 5%. To diagnose cytomegalovirus status from the catalog of TCR beta chain sequences, a statistical classification framework was built. In a later analysis, TCR nucleotide sequences were compared against IMGT/GENE-DB human TR gene sequences so that V and J genes could be assigned. A later analysis assigned CDR3 sequences and most-parsimonious VDJ recombination scenarios with the TCRdist pipeline. In a later analysis, every TCR beta chain was defined by the combination of its CDR3 amino acid sequence and its V-gene family, and reads without a unique V-gene family were dropped. As a way to deal with suspected cross-contamination and a sequencing artifact, a later analysis dropped approximately 570 nucleotide sequences that were highly shared and had low generation probability. In a later analysis, a clonal expansion index for each public chain was calculated from normalized within-repertoire ranks of inferred template counts. Generation probabilities in a later analysis came from a VDJ recombination model fitted to out-of-frame rearrangements, and those results were checked against IGoR. A later analysis scored TCR-TCR, TCR-HLA and TCR-CMV co-occurrence with hypergeometric tests, applying a repertoire-size bias correction to TCR pairs. False discovery rates were estimated in a later analysis by permuting HLA or CMV assignments 20 times. In a later analysis, co-occurring TCRs were grouped with DBSCAN, and TCRdist sequence similarity was added when clustering was performed within HLA-allele-positive subsets. For co-occurrence clustering, repertoires with fewer than 30,000 or more than 120,000 public chains were excluded, along with 4 to 6 repertoires with anomalous nucleotide sharing. TCRdb provides this immuneACCESS table in a form limited to in-frame rearrangements. Some clones are lacking; in checked studies, under half of them reflect an unresolved V gene, and why the rest are absent is not known. V, J and clone size were drawn from that table, and D and trimming were deduced from the DNA. Across this sample there are 150,000 to 200,000 clones, with around three quarters seen only once. The ten largest clones capture approximately 2.1% of the sample.

Sequencing was performed on PBMCs. The receptor's source is a woman aged 30 to 39 in good health and CMV-seropositive. This chain is built from TRBV15 and TRBJ1-2; D gene: possibly TRBD1, on 6 matching bases. The nucleotide sequence is given as TGTGCCACCAGCAGAGATACAGGGTCGTACACCTTC. This sequence encodes CATSRDTGSYTF.